This T cell receptor (beta chain) was recorded in a study of shared clonotypes between healthy human individuals. Study as a whole: Each donor's CD8 memory used one plate, CD8 naive two, each CD4 subset three. Notes on the study in general: Blood was the only sampled material, and tissue repertoires likely differ.

Sequenced by immunoSEQ multiplex PCR; TCRdb stores in-frame clones only, minus some. The data hold about 2,100,000 clones, with just over 90% observed a single time. Only CD45RO-negative cells positively selected for CCR7 counted as naive CD8 cells, so terminally differentiated effector memory CD45RA+ cells were excluded. Donors included only healthy HIV-negative adults lacking recent acute infections or vaccinations. Germline CDR1 MNHEY, CDR2 SVGAGI. There are 14 residues in the CDR3. The junction had 4 bases not matched to a gene; V was cut back by 6 bases and J by 7 bases. As to this clone: No antigen is known for it.

The V and J genes are TRBV6-5 and TRBJ2-1, with 12 positions matching TRBD2. The sample comprised naive CD8+ T cells from PBMCs. The source of this sequence is a man between 18 and 29 years old in good health. Some clones in this sample may be carry-over from other donors' samples. CDR3 bases: TGTGCCAGCAGACCTAGCGGGAGGGGGAATGAGCAGTTCTTC. Translating it yields CASRPSGRGNEQFF.